The TCR beta chain described here comes from a study of blood T cell repertoires in COVID-19. Per the original data handling: Reference gene primer amplification gave estimated nucleated cell counts. Here immunoSEQ multiplex PCR was the method, and the copy in TCRdb shows in-frame clones only, minus some. The V and J calls and clone size come from that table; D and trimming were worked out from the DNA. The data contain a few hundred thousand clones, roughly 80% of them singletons. CDR1 SGHDT and CDR2 YYEEEE come from the germline V gene. The CDR3 has 14 residues. Trimming removed 4 bases from V and 7 bases from J, with 18 bases in between.

This TCR was sampled from a woman in her forties or fifties who had recovered from COVID-19. The sample consisted of PBMCs or T cells enriched from blood (not recorded which). The V and J genes are TRBV5-6 and TRBJ2-7; maybe TRBD2 (6 bases). The CDR3 DNA reads as TGTGCCAGCAGCCTGGAGGGGCAGCCCGCTGAGCAGTACTTC. As protein: CASSLEGQPAEQYF.